This T cell receptor (beta chain) was retrieved from a study of post-analysis software for immune sequencing data. Study-wide points: When patients were compared with controls, about five TRBV segments were more frequent, TRBV5-6, TRBV5-1 and TRBV20-1 among them.

A word on this clonotype: The antigen is not known.

The authors incorporated unique molecular identifiers into the TCR beta cDNA libraries. MiXCR, applied by TCRdb to the PCR reads, yields one record per CDR3 protein. The table lists around 710,000 distinct CDR3 sequences, 40% to 55% of them singletons. Trimming took 3 bases from V and 0 from J; bases not matched to a gene: 2. CDR1 and CDR2 (germline): MDHEN, SYDVKM. The CDR3 consists of 17 residues. The sample was blood. The sequence was obtained from a girl aged 10-17 years with multiple sclerosis. The chain joins TRBV28 to TRBJ2-7; TRBD2 matches 16 bases. CDR3 nucleotides: TGTGCCAGCAGTTTGGGGACTAGCGGGAGGGCCTCCTACGAGCAGTACTTC. It yields the protein CASSLGTSGRASYEQYF.